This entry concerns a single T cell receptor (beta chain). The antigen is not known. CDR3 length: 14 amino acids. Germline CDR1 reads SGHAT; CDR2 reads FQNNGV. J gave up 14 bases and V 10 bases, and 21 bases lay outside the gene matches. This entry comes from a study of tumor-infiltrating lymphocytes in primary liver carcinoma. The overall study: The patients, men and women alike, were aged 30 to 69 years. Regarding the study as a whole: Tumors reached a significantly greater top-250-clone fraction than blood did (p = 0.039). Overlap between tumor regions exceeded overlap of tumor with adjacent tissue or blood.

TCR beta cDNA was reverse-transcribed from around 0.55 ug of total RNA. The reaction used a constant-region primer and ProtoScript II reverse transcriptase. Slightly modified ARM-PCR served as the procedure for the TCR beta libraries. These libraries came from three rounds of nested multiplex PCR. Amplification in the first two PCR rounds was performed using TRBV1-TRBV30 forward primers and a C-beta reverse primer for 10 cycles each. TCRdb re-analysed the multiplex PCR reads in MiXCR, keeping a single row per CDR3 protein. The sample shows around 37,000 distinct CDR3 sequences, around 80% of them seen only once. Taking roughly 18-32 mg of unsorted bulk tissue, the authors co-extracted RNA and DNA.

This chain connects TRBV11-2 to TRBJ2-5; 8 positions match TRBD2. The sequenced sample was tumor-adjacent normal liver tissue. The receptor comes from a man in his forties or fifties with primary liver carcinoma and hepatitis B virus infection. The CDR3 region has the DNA TGTGCCAATAGCTTAGAGTCTAGCGGGTCTAGAGACTACTTC. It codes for CANSLESSGSRDYF.